Listed below are T cell receptor beta chains from one sample, sequenced in a study of graft-versus-host responses after intestinal transplantation. Sequenced by immunoSEQ multiplex PCR; TCRdb stores in-frame clones only, minus some. The repertoire holds some 96,000 clones, with roughly 84% as singletons. These receptors have no identified antigens. The material was unstimulated CD4+ T cells sorted from spleen or lymph node cells, obtained before transplant. Receptors were obtained from a human donor who was the organ donor for an intestinal transplant. Both conserved end residues are part of each CDR3. Each record gives: D gene, V gene, J gene, clone size, CDR3 protein, CDR3 DNA. D genes are given only for firm matches. The listing skips clone size in some rows; elsewhere it reads once, few, many or a size class.

NA,TRBV5-1,TRBJ1-1,NA,CASSLEGGVNTEAFF,TGCGCCAGCAGCTTGGAAGGGGGGGTGAACACTGAAGCTTTCTTT
NA,TRBV5-1,TRBJ1-1,NA,CASSFGREGTEAFF,TGCGCCAGCAGCTTTGGGAGAGAGGGGACTGAAGCTTTCTTT
NA,TRBV7-2,TRBJ2-7,once,CASSLGSGIGNEQYF,TGTGCCAGCAGCTTAGGGTCCGGGATCGGAAACGAGCAGTACTTC
NA,TRBV5-1,TRBJ1-1,NA,CASSLRISDTEAFF,TGCGCCAGCAGCCTAAGGATCTCCGACACTGAAGCTTTCTTT
NA,TRBV6-5,TRBJ2-5,once,CASRVRETQYF,TGTGCCAGCAGGGTCCGAGAGACCCAGTACTTC
TRBD2,TRBV18,TRBJ2-1,NA,CASSPERGGQGRNEQFF,TGTGCCAGCTCACCCGAACGGGGGGGCCAGGGGAGGAATGAGCAGTTCTTC
NA,TRBV19,TRBJ2-5,NA,CASSILADQETQYF,TGTGCCAGTAGTATACTCGCAGATCAAGAGACCCAGTACTTC
NA,TRBV30,TRBJ1-2,NA,CAWSVRGVVTICYTF,TGTGCCTGGAGTGTACGGGGGGTGGTAACTATATGCTACACCTTC
NA,TRBV28,TRBJ1-2,NA,CATMGSRGNYGYTF,TGTGCCACCATGGGGTCGAGAGGGAACTATGGCTACACCTTC
NA,TRBV10-1,TRBJ1-1,NA,CASSESGGGAEAFF,TGCGCCAGCAGTGAGTCCGGAGGGGGGGCTGAAGCTTTCTTT
TRBD1,TRBV25-1,TRBJ2-1,NA,CASSDSGQGRNEQFF,TGTGCCAGCAGTGACTCCGGACAGGGTAGGAATGAGCAGTTCTTC
TRBD2,TRBV4-2,TRBJ2-5,NA,CASSQGLAEQETQYF,TGTGCCAGCAGCCAAGGACTAGCGGAACAAGAGACCCAGTACTTC
NA,TRBV5-1,TRBJ2-6,NA,CASSPGFGGGNVLTF,TGCGCCAGCAGCCCCGGGTTTGGGGGTGGCAACGTCCTGACTTTC
NA,TRBV30,TRBJ1-1,NA,CASHRYGLNTEAFF,TGTGCCTCCCACCGGTACGGACTGAACACTGAAGCTTTCTTT
NA,TRBV7-2,TRBJ2-7,NA,CASSYSGTTSYEQYF,TGTGCCAGCAGCTACAGCGGGACAACGTCCTACGAGCAGTACTTC
TRBD1,TRBV6-4,TRBJ1-4,NA,CASPFEGANEKLFF,TGTGCCAGCCCGTTCGAGGGGGCGAATGAAAAACTGTTTTTT
TRBD2,TRBV4-1,TRBJ2-3,NA,CASSQDLLAGNTDTQYF,TGCGCCAGCAGCCAAGATCTACTAGCGGGGAACACAGATACGCAGTATTTT
NA,TRBV27,TRBJ2-7,NA,CASTSGAEQYF,TGTGCCAGCACCTCCGGGGCCGAGCAGTACTTC
NA,TRBV30,TRBJ1-5,NA,CAWTSRGRYSNQPQHF,TGTGCCTGGACAAGTAGGGGACGGTATAGCAATCAGCCCCAGCATTTT
NA,TRBV30,TRBJ1-2,NA,CAWSVTGFRRYTF,TGTGCCTGGAGTGTAACAGGGTTTAGGCGCTACACCTTC
NA,TRBV6-1,TRBJ1-2,once,CASSGRIKAQSWSYGYTF,TGTGCCAGCAGTGGGCGTATTAAAGCCCAATCCTGGAGCTATGGCTACACCTTC
TRBD2,TRBV6-5,TRBJ2-1,NA,CASSLLPSGEQFF,TGTGCCAGCAGTCTGCTTCCTAGCGGCGAGCAGTTCTTC
NA,TRBV6-1,TRBJ2-2,NA,CASKVTPAGELFF,TGTGCCAGCAAAGTAACGCCTGCCGGGGAGCTGTTTTTT
NA,TRBV6-1,TRBJ1-6,NA,CASSPGSYNSPLHF,TGTGCCAGCAGTCCGGGCTCCTATAATTCACCCCTCCACTTT
NA,TRBV27,TRBJ1-2,NA,CASSRGRGGYTF,TGTGCCAGCAGTAGGGGCCGAGGGGGCTACACCTTC
NA,TRBV6-5,TRBJ1-3,NA,CASSSQILVGNTIYF,TGTGCCAGCAGTTCCCAGATTCTCGTCGGGAACACCATATATTTT
TRBD2,TRBV6-6,TRBJ2-3,NA,CASRARGGTDTQYF,TGTGCCAGCAGGGCACGGGGGGGCACAGATACGCAGTATTTT
NA,TRBV27,TRBJ2-2,NA,CASSPGSSTGELFF,TGTGCCAGCAGCCCCGGGAGCTCCACCGGGGAGCTGTTTTTT
NA,TRBV27,TRBJ2-2,NA,CASSPLRRTDSLGELFF,TGTGCCAGCAGTCCTCTTCGCCGGACAGATTCTCTCGGGGAGCTGTTTTTT
NA,TRBV10-2,TRBJ1-4,NA,CASCCRDGNEKLFF,TGCGCCAGCTGCTGCCGGGACGGTAATGAAAAACTGTTTTTT
NA,TRBV5-1,TRBJ1-3,NA,CASSPDLARNTIYF,TGCGCCAGCAGCCCGGATTTAGCCAGAAACACCATATATTTT
TRBD2,TRBV5-1,TRBJ2-7,NA,CASSLVGSALADVYEQYF,TGCGCCAGCAGCTTGGTCGGCTCGGCGCTAGCGGACGTCTACGAGCAGTACTTC